These 24 T cell receptor beta chains were sequenced from one sample in a study of early T cells in non-severe SARS-CoV-2 infection. One entry per CDR3 protein, called by TCRdb with MiXCR from the 5' RACE reads. The table shows 70,000 or so distinct CDR3 sequences, with less than 15% occurring only once. The sample consisted of whole blood. The receptors here all came from an adult who was a healthcare worker with PCR-confirmed SARS-CoV-2 infection or an uninfected control (not recorded which).

This clonotype was seen a handful of times. This chain connects TRBV29-1 to TRBJ1-2, with D unclear. The ends were cut back, 8 bases at V and 6 bases at J, with 19 bases in the middle. This CDR3 is built from 13 residues. CDR1 is SQVTM and CDR2 is ANQGSEA in the germline V gene. The CDR3 spells CSSSSQTGNGYTF. CDR3 DNA: TGCAGCTCTTCCTCTCAGACGGGTAATGGCTACACCTTC. The whole variable domain, remainder taken from reference TRBV29-1 and TRBJ1-2, is SAVISQKPSRDICQRGTSLTIQCQVDSQVTMMFWYRQQPGQSLTLIATANQGSEATYESGFVIDKFPISRPNLTFSTLTVSNMSPEDSSIYLCSSSSQTGNGYTFGSGTRLTVV.

This clonotype was observed a handful of times. The gene calls are TRBV7-8 and TRBJ1-3; possibly TRBD1 for D (6 bases). Between the trimmed V and J ends, which lost 2 bases and 2 bases, there was a span of 10 bases. The CDR3 length is 15 residues. In germline, CDR1 is SGHVS, CDR2 FQNEAQ. CDR3: CASSLNREAGNTIYF. CDR3 sequence (DNA): TGTGCCAGCAGCTTAAACAGGGAAGCTGGAAACACCATATATTTT. The full variable domain, its missing parts supplied by reference TRBV7-8 and TRBJ1-3, is GAGVSQSPRYKVAKRGQDVALRCDPISGHVSLFWYQQALGQGPEFLTYFQNEAQLDKSGLPSDRFFAERPEGSVSTLKIQRTQQEDSAVYLCASSLNREAGNTIYFGEGSWLTVV.

This clonotype was found a few times. V and J are TRBV2 and TRBJ2-1; 14 bases are a match to TRBD2. Germline V lookup: CDR1 SNHLY, CDR2 FYNNEI. Losses at the gene ends were 6 bases for V and 8 bases for J; bases not matched to a gene: 3. The CDR3 is made up of 14 amino acids. Written as DNA, the CDR3 is TGTGCCAGCAGGGGGACTAGCGGGAGCCATGAGCAGTTCTTC. This translates into CASRGTSGSHEQFF.

This clonotype has a count of ten or more. This chain joins TRBV11-2 and TRBJ2-1; D uncertain. Germline CDR1 reads SGHAT; CDR2 reads FQNNGV. V was shortened by 2 bases and J by 0 bases, with 8 bases between the two germline ends. The CDR3 runs to 15 residues. CDR3 sequence reads: CASSLILSSYNEQFF. The CDR3 DNA follows: TGTGCCAGCAGCTTAATTTTGAGCTCCTACAATGAGCAGTTCTTC.

This chain links TRBV5-1 with TRBJ2-1; D unclear. Trimming left V 7 bases short and J 6 bases short, with 8 bases between. This CDR3 is 11 amino acids long. In germline, CDR1 is SGHRS, CDR2 YFSETQ. The CDR3 reads CASSSPNEQFF. For the CDR3, the DNA is TGCGCCAGCTCCAGCCCCAATGAGCAGTTCTTC.

The chain combines TRBV7-2 with TRBJ1-2, with D possibly TRBD1 on 6 matching bases. Trimming shortened V by 7 bases and J by 4 bases, and 10 bases separated the two germline ends. This CDR3 is 12 amino acids long. CDR1 is SGHTA and CDR2 is FQGNSA in the germline V gene. CDR3 sequence (DNA): TGTGCCAGCACTGGACAGCGCTATGGCTACACCTTC. Translation: CASTGQRYGYTF.

At least ten counts were recorded for this clonotype. Here the CDR3 DNA reads TGTGCCACCAGCCAGTCGAATTTGTATGAGCAGTTCTTC. Protein sequence: CATSQSNLYEQFF. The chain joins TRBV24-1 to TRBJ2-1; the D is unclear. The germline gives CDR1 KGHDR, CDR2 SFDVKD. Deletions cut 7 bases from V and 8 bases from J, with 14 bases between. The CDR3 has 13 residues.

The chain's CDR3 is CASSPTGRTADEQFF. CDR3 nucleotide sequence: TGTGCCAGCAGCCCCACGGGCAGGACTGCGGATGAGCAGTTCTTC. The chain carries TRBV5-5 and TRBJ2-1; tentative D call: TRBD2 (5 bases). The V gene lost 4 bases and the J gene lost 8 bases, with 19 bases spanning the gap. The CDR3 consists of 15 residues. Germline CDR1 reads SGHKS; CDR2 reads YYEKEE (reference sequence).

The chain carries TRBV28 and TRBJ2-7; perhaps TRBD2 as D (6 bases). The ends were cut back, 8 bases at V and 1 base at J, with 12 bases in the middle. This CDR3 region has 13 residues. Looked up from germline, CDR1 is MDHEN and CDR2 is SYDVKM. In nucleotides, the CDR3 is TGTGCCAGCGGGCTGAGCGGGTCCTACGAGCAGTACTTC. Translating it yields CASGLSGSYEQYF.

This clonotype was counted many times. One end of the junction does not line up with germline, which may come from a read error. The chain recombines TRBV5-1 with TRBJ2-4, with D possibly matching TRBD2 (6 bases). CDR1 is SGHRS and CDR2 is YFSETQ in the germline V gene. The CDR3 contains 13 residues. The CDR3 here is CASTLGVEGIQYF. For the CDR3, the DNA is TGCGCCAGCACCTTGGGCGTGGAGGGCATTCAGTACTTC.

The gene calls are TRBV9 and TRBJ1-2, with 7 bases aligning to TRBD1. The CDR3 consists of 15 residues. The germline CDR1 and CDR2 sequences are SGDLS and YYNGEE. V dropped 0 bases and J dropped 4; count of bases not matched to a gene: 6. The CDR3 reads CASSVGGQEGYGYTF. CDR3 DNA: TGTGCCAGCAGCGTAGGCGGACAGGAAGGCTATGGCTACACCTTC.

This clonotype was found many times. The chain links TRBV5-4 to TRBJ1-1, with 11 bases lining up with TRBD1. The ends lost 3 bases at V and 7 bases at J; junction bases unmatched: 5. The germline V gene encodes CDR1 SGHNT and CDR2 YYREEE (reference sequence). The CDR3 totals 14 residues. Written as DNA, the CDR3 is TGTGCCAGCAGCTACGGACAGGGGGCCCTTGAAGCTTTCTTT. Translation: CASSYGQGALEAFF. Together with reference TRBV5-4 and TRBJ1-1, the CDR3 gives the full variable domain: ETGVTQSPTHLIKTRGQQVTLRCSSQSGHNTVSWYQQALGQGPQFIFQYYREEENGRGNFPPRFSGLQFPNYSSELNVNALELDDSALYLCASSYGQGALEAFFGQGTRLTVV.

This clonotype was picked up a small number of times. The chain couples TRBV5-1 to TRBJ1-1; 9 positions agree with TRBD1. The CDR3 has 16 residues. The germline CDR1 and CDR2 sequences are SGHRS and YFSETQ. The junction had 3 bases not matched to a gene; V was cut back by 0 bases and J by 0 bases. CDR3 DNA: TGCGCCAGCAGCTTGGGGACAGGGGCGATGAACACTGAAGCTTTCTTT. It codes for CASSLGTGAMNTEAFF.

The gene calls are TRBV7-9 and TRBJ2-7; 7 bases align to TRBD2. CDR1 SEHNR and CDR2 FQNEAQ come from the germline V gene (reference sequence). V trimming: 5 bases; J trimming: 1 base; junction bases outside the gene matches: 8. There are 15 residues in the CDR3. The CDR3 loop is CASSPRIAGSYEQYF. The CDR3 coding sequence is TGTGCCAGCAGCCCCCGCATAGCGGGTTCCTACGAGCAGTACTTC.

This clonotype was seen only a few times. The chain joins TRBV5-1 to TRBJ2-1; perhaps TRBD1 as D (5 bases). Germline V gene sequence: CDR1 SGHRS, CDR2 YFSETQ. V was cut by 2 bases and J by 9 bases, with 15 bases left in between. The CDR3 totals 14 residues. The CDR3 is CASSFGHESGEQFF. The CDR3, as DNA: TGCGCCAGCAGCTTCGGACACGAATCTGGTGAGCAGTTCTTC.

This clonotype showed up just a few times. The chain has TRBV20-1 and TRBJ1-2, with a weak D call TRBD1 (5 bases). V was trimmed by 0 bases and J by 0 bases, leaving 8 bases between them. Per the germline V gene, CDR1 is DFQATT and CDR2 is SNEGSKA (reference sequence). The CDR3 runs 14 residues. In nucleotides, the CDR3 is TGCAGTGCTAGAGAAAGGGACGCTAACTATGGCTACACCTTC. It yields the protein CSARERDANYGYTF.

The chain recombines TRBV7-3 with TRBJ2-2; D perhaps matches TRBD2 (6 bases). Trimming removed 4 bases from V and 6 bases from J, with 18 bases in between. This CDR3 is 16 amino acids long. Germline values: CDR1 SGHTA, CDR2 FQGTGA. CDR3 residues: CASSSTSSGLAGELFF. DNA for the CDR3: TGTGCCAGCAGCTCCACTAGCTCGGGGCTGGCCGGGGAGCTGTTTTTT.

The V call is TRBV5-4, the J call TRBJ1-4; no clear D. Between the trimmed V and J ends, which lost 4 bases and 7 bases, there was a span of 8 bases. This CDR3 contains 12 residues. Germline V CDR1 and CDR2: SGHNT, YYREEE (reference sequence). The CDR3 DNA sequence: TGTGCCAGCAGCCAAGGACCTGAAAAACTGTTTTTT. Residues: CASSQGPEKLFF.

The chain carries TRBV30 and TRBJ2-7; no definite D call. CDR3 length: 16 amino acids. The germline V and J ends were trimmed by 2 bases and 3 bases, with 20 bases remaining between them. Per germline, CDR1 GTSNPN and CDR2 SVGIG (reference sequence). The CDR3, as DNA: TGTGCCTGGAGTCCCACTCCTCCACGGCGCGACTACGAGCAGTACTTC. It translates to CAWSPTPPRRDYEQYF. Combining the CDR3 with reference TRBV30 and TRBJ2-7 gives the whole variable domain SQTIHQWPATLVQPVGSPLSLECTVEGTSNPNLYWYRQAAGRGLQLLFYSVGIGQISSEVPQNLSASRPQDRQFILSSKKLLLSDSGFYLCAWSPTPPRRDYEQYFGPGTRLTVT.

This clonotype appeared once. This sequence joins TRBV27 and TRBJ2-1; maybe TRBD2 (6 bases). The CDR3 length is 15 residues. In germline, CDR1 is MNHEY, CDR2 SMNVEV (reference sequence). V lost 4 bases and J lost 2, with 12 bases in between. The CDR3 loop reads CASSSDYPTYNEQFF. CDR3 nucleotide sequence: TGTGCCAGCAGTTCGGACTACCCCACCTACAATGAGCAGTTCTTC.

This clonotype was recorded a few times. The chain links TRBV7-9 to TRBJ2-3; D is unresolved. Germline assignment: CDR1 SEHNR and CDR2 FQNEAQ (reference sequence). Trimming removed 9 bases at V and 2 bases at J, with 15 bases between. The CDR3 has 14 residues. CDR3: CASTRWTDTDTQYF. The DNA of the CDR3 is TGTGCCAGTACTCGGTGGACGGACACAGATACGCAGTATTTT.

At least ten counts were recorded for this clonotype. Sequence at one end of the junction differs from germline and may be a read error. The rearrangement links TRBV28 to TRBJ2-7; D is ambiguous. The CDR3 runs 11 residues. The germline V gene has CDR1 MDHEN and CDR2 SYDVKM. The CDR3 DNA sequence: TGTGCCAGCAGTTTCTCCCACGAGCAGTACTTC. It encodes CASSFSHEQYF.

The sample holds many counts of this clonotype. The rearrangement uses TRBV11-2 and TRBJ2-5; 7 bases are a match to TRBD2. CDR1 and CDR2 (germline): SGHAT, FQNNGV. The trim removed 5 bases at V and 3 bases at J, leaving 6 bases unmatched. The length of the CDR3 is 14 residues. The CDR3 bases are TGTGCCAGCAGCCCCCGGCTAGCGGAAGAGACCCAGTACTTC. It specifies CASSPRLAEETQYF. The full variable domain, completed using reference TRBV11-2 and TRBJ2-5, is EAGVAQSPRYKIIEKRQSVAFWCNPISGHATLYWYQQILGQGPKLLIQFQNNGVVDDSQLPKDRFSAERLKGVDSTLKIQPAKLEDSAVYLCASSPRLAEETQYFGPGTRLLVL.

On this clonotype: With a much larger clone just one base away, this may be a read error. The chain employs TRBV5-4 and TRBJ2-1, with a tentative D call TRBD2 (6 bases). This CDR3 contains 18 residues. The germline gives CDR1 SGHNT, CDR2 YYREEE (reference sequence). The CDR3 coding sequence is TGTGCCAGCAGCTTGGGGGGAGGCAGTCCGGGCTCCTACAATGAGCTGTTCTTC. Its protein is CASSLGGGSPGSYNELFF.